The T cell receptor beta chain described here comes from a study of naive and memory T cell subsets. Germline V gene data show CDR1 as KGHSH and CDR2 as LQKENI. CDR3 size: 15 residues. V was clipped by 8 bases and J by 1 base, with 14 bases between them. Concerning this clonotype itself: As yet, its antigen is unknown.

The beta constant-region primer was an equimolar mix of two oligonucleotides covering TRBC1 and TRBC2. Four rounds of PCR amplified the ligated cDNA using nested alpha and beta constant-region primers plus SP2. MiXCR was run by TCRdb on the UMI-ligation and nested PCR reads, yielding one entry per CDR3 protein. The repertoire consists of 85,000 or so distinct CDR3 sequences, with around 9% occurring once and the leading ten covering roughly 1.2%. Study observations and caveats: Activation and differentiation may alter RNA-based TCR counts.

Four subsets defined by CD45RA and CD27 were sorted after CD3, CD4, CD8 and live/dead staining. Input material: naive CD8+ T cells from blood. The TCR sequence derives from a human donor in good health. The chain carries TRBV18 and TRBJ2-2; D could derive from TRBD1 or TRBD2 (5 bases each). CDR3 in amino acids: CASGEGHLNTGELFF. The CDR3 region has the DNA TGTGCCAGCGGCGAGGGGCACTTGAACACCGGGGAGCTGTTTTTT.